This TCR beta chain came from a study of T cell responses to AZD1222 COVID-19 vaccine. Data came from immunoSEQ multiplex PCR; TCRdb stores just in-frame clones and leaves some out. The data show fewer than 200,000 clones, more than 75% seen once. General study points: There were mostly white British donors and more females than males, and clonal diversity was possibly underestimated.

Comments on this clone: Its antigen is undetermined.

Source: peripheral blood, taken 28 days after the second AZD1222 dose. The sequence came from an adult who received the AZD1222 COVID-19 vaccine.

Here the CDR3 reads CASSPWTEANYGYTF. The DNA of the CDR3 is TGTGCCAGCAGCCCATGGACAGAAGCTAACTATGGCTACACCTTC. This rearrangement joins TRBV5-4 to TRBJ1-2, with D possibly matching TRBD1 (6 bases). Germline-derived CDR1 and CDR2 are SGHNT and YYREEE (reference sequence). V lost 4 bases and J 0 bases, leaving 13 bases between the germline ends. The CDR3 is 15 residues long.